This TCR beta chain was sequenced during a study of blood T cell repertoires in COVID-19. Study-wide background: PBMCs, B-cell-depleted T cells, or T cells were the source of the cDNA or gDNA that made up the material.

Profiled with immunoSEQ multiplex PCR; TCRdb holds only in-frame clones, not every one. The table lists about 100,000 clones, approximately 86% of them singletons. The CDR3 length is 14 residues. The ends lost 4 bases at V and 4 bases at J; junction bases unmatched: 3. CDR1 is SQVTM, CDR2 ANQGSEA, per germline. The sequence was obtained from an elderly man with acute or convalescent COVID-19. The sequencing sample was made of peripheral blood. The gene calls are TRBV29-1 and TRBJ2-1, with 11 bases fitting TRBD1. CDR3 bases: TGCAGCGTTGGGGGGACAGGGGGATACAATGAGCAGTTCTTC. This encodes CSVGGTGGYNEQFF.